This T cell receptor beta chain was retrieved from a study of blood T cell repertoires in COVID-19. Study as a whole: Acute and convalescent COVID-19 specimens originated in the United States, Italy and Spain. The analysed material was cDNA or gDNA that came from T cells, B-cell-depleted T cells, or PBMCs.

This clone was seen only a few times. TCRdb's table, derived via immunoSEQ multiplex PCR, lists solely in-frame clones and lacks some. This sample has over 60,000 clones, with about 80% found just once. V was clipped by 3 bases and J by 7 bases, with 10 bases between them. Germline CDR1 reads SGHTA; CDR2 reads FQGNSA. The CDR3 loop spans 13 amino acids. The chain carries TRBV7-2 and TRBJ2-1; maybe TRBD1 (5 bases). The source is a man aged 45-65 years with COVID-19, enrolled during active disease. What was sequenced was peripheral blood. CDR3 region: CASSFSRANEQFF. The CDR3 DNA reads as TGTGCCAGCAGCTTTAGCAGGGCAAATGAGCAGTTCTTC. The full variable domain, rest sourced from reference TRBV7-2 and TRBJ2-1, is GAGVSQSPSNKVTEKGKDVELRCDPISGHTALYWYRQSLGQGLEFLIYFQGNSAPDKSGLPSDRFSAERTGGSVSTLTIQRTQQEDSAVYLCASSFSRANEQFFGPGTRLTVL.